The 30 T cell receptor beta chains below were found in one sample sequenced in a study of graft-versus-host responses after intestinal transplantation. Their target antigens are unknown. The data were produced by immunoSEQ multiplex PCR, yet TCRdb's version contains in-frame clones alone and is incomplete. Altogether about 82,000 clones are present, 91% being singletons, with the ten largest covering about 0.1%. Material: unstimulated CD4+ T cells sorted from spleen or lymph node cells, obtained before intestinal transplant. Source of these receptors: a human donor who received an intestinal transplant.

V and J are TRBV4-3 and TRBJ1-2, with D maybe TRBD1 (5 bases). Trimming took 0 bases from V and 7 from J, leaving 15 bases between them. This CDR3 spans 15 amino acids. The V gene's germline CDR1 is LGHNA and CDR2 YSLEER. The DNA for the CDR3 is TGCGCCAGCAGCCAAGAGATCGGGGGGTCGGGTGGCTACACCTTC. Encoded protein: CASSQEIGGSGGYTF.

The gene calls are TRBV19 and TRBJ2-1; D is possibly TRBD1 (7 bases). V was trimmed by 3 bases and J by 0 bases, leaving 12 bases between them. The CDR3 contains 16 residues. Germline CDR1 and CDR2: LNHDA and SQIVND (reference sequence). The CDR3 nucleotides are TGTGCCAGTAGTATCAGGGGGGCTGGCTCCTACAATGAGCAGTTCTTC. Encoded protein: CASSIRGAGSYNEQFF. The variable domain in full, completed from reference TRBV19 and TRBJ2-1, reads DGGITQSPKYLFRKEGQNVTLSCEQNLNHDAMYWYRQDPGQGLRLIYYSQIVNDFQKGDIAEGYSVSREKKESFPLTVTSAQKNPTAFYLCASSIRGAGSYNEQFFGPGTRLTVL.

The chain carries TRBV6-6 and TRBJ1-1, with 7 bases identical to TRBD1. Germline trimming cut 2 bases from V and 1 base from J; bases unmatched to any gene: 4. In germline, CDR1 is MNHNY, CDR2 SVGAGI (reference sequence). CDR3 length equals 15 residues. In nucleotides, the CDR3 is TGTGCCAGCAGTTACCCCGGGACAGAGAACACTGAAGCTTTCTTT. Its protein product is CASSYPGTENTEAFF.

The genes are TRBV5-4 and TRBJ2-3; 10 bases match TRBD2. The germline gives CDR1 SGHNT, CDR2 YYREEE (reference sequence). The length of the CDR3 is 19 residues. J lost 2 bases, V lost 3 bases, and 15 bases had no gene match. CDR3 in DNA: TGTGCCAGCAGCTGGGAAGGACTAGCGGCTCAACAAACCACAGATACGCAGTATTTT. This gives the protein CASSWEGLAAQQTTDTQYF.

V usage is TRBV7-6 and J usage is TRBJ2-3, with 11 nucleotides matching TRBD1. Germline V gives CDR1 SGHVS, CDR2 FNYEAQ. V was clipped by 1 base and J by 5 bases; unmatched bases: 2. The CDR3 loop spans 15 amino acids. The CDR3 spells CASSLEGQGVDTQYF. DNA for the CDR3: TGTGCCAGCAGCTTAGAGGGACAGGGGGTAGATACGCAGTATTTT.

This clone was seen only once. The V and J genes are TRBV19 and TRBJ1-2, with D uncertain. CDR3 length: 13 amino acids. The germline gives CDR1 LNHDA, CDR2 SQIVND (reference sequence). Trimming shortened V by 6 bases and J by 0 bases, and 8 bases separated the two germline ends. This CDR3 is CASREGANYGYTF. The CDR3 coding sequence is TGTGCCAGTAGGGAGGGTGCTAACTATGGCTACACCTTC.

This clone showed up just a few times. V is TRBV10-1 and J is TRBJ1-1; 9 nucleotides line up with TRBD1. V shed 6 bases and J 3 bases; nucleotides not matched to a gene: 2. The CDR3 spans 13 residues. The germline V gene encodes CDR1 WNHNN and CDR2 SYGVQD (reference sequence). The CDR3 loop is CASSGQGYTEAFF. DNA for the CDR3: TGCGCCAGCAGCGGACAGGGGTACACTGAAGCTTTCTTT.

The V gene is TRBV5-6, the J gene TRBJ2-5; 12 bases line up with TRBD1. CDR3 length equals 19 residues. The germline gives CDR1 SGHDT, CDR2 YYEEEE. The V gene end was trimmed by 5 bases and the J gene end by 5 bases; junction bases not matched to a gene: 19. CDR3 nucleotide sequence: TGTGCCAGCAGTACCGAAGGCCGTGGGACAGGGGGCGCAGGGGAGACCCAGTACTTC. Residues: CASSTEGRGTGGAGETQYF. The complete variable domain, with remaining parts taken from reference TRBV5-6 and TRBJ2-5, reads DAGVTQSPTHLIKTRGQQVTLRCSPKSGHDTVSWYQQALGQGPQFIFQYYEEEERQRGNFPDRFSGHQFPNYSSELNVNALLLGDSALYLCASSTEGRGTGGAGETQYFGPGTRLLVL.

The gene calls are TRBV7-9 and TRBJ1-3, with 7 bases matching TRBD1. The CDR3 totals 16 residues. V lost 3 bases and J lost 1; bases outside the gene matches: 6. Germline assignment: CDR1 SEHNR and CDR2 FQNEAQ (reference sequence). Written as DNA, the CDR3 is TGTGCCAGCAGCTTGACCGGGACAGCGTCTGGAAACACCATATATTTT. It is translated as CASSLTGTASGNTIYF. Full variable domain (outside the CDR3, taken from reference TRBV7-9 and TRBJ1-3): DTGVSQNPRHKITKRGQNVTFRCDPISEHNRLYWYRQTLGQGPEFLTYFQNEAQLEKSRLLSDRFSAERPKGSFSTLEIQRTEQGDSAMYLCASSLTGTASGNTIYFGEGSWLTVV.

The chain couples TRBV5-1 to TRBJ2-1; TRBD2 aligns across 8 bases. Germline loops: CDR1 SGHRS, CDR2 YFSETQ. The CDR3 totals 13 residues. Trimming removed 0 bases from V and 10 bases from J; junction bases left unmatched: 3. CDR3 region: CASSLGVAGEQFF. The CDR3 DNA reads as TGCGCCAGCAGCTTGGGAGTAGCGGGAGAGCAGTTCTTC.

The chain's CDR3 is CASRSDRPTYEQYF. The CDR3 coding sequence is TGTGCCAGCAGGTCCGACAGGCCAACCTACGAGCAGTACTTC. This chain joins TRBV7-9 and TRBJ2-7, with D perhaps TRBD1 (6 bases). Germline values: CDR1 SEHNR, CDR2 FQNEAQ (reference sequence). V was pared by 6 bases and J by 2 bases, with 14 bases between. The CDR3 extends over 14 amino acids.

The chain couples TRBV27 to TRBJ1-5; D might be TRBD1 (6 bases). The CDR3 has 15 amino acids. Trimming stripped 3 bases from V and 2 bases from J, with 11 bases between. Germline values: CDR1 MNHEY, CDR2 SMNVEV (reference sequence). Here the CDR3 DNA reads TGTGCCAGCAGTTTTGCCAGGGGACGCAATCAGCCCCAGCATTTT. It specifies CASSFARGRNQPQHF.

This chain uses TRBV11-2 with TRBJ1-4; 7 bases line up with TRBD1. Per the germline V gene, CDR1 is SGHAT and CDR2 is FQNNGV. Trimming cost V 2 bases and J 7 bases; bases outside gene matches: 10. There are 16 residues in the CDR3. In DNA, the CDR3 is TGTGCCAGCAGCTTAAAGCAGGGGGGTGATGGTGAAAAACTGTTTTTT. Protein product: CASSLKQGGDGEKLFF.

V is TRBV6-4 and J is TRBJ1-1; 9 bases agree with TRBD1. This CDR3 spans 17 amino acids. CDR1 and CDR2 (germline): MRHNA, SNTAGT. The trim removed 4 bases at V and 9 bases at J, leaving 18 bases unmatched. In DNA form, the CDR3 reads TGTGCCAGCAGTGCGTCGGGACAGGGACGCCAGAGGACTCAAGCTTTCTTT. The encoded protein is CASSASGQGRQRTQAFF.

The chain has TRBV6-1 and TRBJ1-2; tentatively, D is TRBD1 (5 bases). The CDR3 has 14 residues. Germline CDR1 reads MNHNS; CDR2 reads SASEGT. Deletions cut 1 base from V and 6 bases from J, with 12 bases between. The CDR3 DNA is TGTGCCAGCAGTGAAGTCCTAGGGGTCCATGGCTACACCTTC. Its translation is CASSEVLGVHGYTF.

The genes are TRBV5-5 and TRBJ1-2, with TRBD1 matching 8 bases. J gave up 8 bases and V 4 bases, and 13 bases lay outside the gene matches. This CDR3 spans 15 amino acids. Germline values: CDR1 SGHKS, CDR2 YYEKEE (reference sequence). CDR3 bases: TGTGCCAGCAGCGCACCAGGGGGCGCAGTTAAGGGCTACACCTTC. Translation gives CASSAPGGAVKGYTF.

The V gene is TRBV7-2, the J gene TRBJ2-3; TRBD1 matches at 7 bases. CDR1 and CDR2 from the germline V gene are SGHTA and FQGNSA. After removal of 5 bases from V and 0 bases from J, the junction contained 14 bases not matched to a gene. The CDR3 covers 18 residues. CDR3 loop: CASSPSRAGGTSTDTQYF. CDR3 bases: TGTGCCAGCAGCCCCTCGAGGGCAGGGGGTACTAGCACAGATACGCAGTATTTT.

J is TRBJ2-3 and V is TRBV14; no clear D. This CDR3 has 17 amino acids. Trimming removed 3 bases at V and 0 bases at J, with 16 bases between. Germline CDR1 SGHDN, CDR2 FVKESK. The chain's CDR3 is CASSQGTYLSSTDTQYF. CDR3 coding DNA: TGTGCCAGCAGCCAGGGCACGTACCTCTCTAGCACAGATACGCAGTATTTT.

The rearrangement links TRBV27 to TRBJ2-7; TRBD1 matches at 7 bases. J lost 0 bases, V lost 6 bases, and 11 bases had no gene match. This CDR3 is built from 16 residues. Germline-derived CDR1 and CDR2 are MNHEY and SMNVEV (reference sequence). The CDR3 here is CASSGLRTGASYEQYF. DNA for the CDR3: TGTGCCAGCAGCGGGCTCCGTACAGGGGCCTCCTACGAGCAGTACTTC.

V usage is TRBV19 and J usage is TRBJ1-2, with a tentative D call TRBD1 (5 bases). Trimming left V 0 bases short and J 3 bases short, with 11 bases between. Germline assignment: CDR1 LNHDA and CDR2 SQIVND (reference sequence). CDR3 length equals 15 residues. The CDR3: CASSIDRRGYYGYTF. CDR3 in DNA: TGTGCCAGTAGTATAGATCGGCGGGGCTACTATGGCTACACCTTC.

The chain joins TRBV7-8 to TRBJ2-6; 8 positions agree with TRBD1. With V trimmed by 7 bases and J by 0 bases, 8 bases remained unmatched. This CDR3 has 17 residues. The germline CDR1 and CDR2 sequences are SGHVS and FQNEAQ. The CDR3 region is CASTSGQGISGANVLTF. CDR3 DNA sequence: TGTGCCAGCACCTCAGGACAGGGAATCTCTGGGGCCAACGTCCTGACTTTC.

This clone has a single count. The CDR3 DNA reads as TGCAGCGTCTTCCGGGACAGGGTAACAGATACGCAGTATTTT. This encodes CSVFRDRVTDTQYF. The rearrangement uses TRBV29-1 and TRBJ2-3; 9 nucleotides match TRBD1. The junction had 7 bases not matched to a gene; V was cut back by 6 bases and J by 3 bases. The germline CDR1 and CDR2 sequences are SQVTM and ANQGSEA. CDR3 size: 14 residues.

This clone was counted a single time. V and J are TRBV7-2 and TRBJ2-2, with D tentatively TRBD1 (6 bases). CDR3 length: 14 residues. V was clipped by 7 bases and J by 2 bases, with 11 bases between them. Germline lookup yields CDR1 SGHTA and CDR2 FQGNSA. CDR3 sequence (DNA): TGTGCCAGCACCCGGGACACAAACACCGGGGAGCTGTTTTTT. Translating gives CASTRDTNTGELFF.

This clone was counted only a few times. The CDR3 DNA sequence: TGTGCCATCAGTGGACAGGACTATGGCTACACCTTC. This gives the protein CAISGQDYGYTF. V gene TRBV10-3 combines with J gene TRBJ1-2; tentatively, D is TRBD1 (6 bases). Looked up from germline, CDR1 is ENHRY and CDR2 is SYGVKD. There are 12 residues in the CDR3. V dropped 4 bases and J dropped 3 bases, with 6 bases sitting between them.

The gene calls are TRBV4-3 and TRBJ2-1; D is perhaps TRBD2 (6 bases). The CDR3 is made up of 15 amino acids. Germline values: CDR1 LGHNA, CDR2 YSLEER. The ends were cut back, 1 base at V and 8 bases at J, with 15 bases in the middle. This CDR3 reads CASSQAYRRGHEQFF. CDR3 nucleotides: TGCGCCAGCAGCCAAGCCTATCGGCGGGGCCATGAGCAGTTCTTC.

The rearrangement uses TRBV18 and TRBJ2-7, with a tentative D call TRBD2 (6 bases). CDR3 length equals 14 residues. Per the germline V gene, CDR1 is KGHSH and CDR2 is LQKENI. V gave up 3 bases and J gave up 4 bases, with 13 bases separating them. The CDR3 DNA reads TGTGCCAGCTCACCGGGGACTGCCAATTACGAGCAGTACTTC. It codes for CASSPGTANYEQYF.

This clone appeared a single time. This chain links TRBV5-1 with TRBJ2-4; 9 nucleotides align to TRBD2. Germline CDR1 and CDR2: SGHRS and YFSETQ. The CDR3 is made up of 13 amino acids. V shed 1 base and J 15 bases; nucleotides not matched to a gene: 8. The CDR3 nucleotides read TGCGCCAGCAGCTTGAATCGCGGGGGGGCCGGGTACTTC. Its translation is CASSLNRGGAGYF.

The CDR3 loop is CASSGPQPQHF. DNA of the CDR3: TGTGCCAGTAGTGGGCCCCAGCCCCAGCATTTT. V and J are TRBV19 and TRBJ1-5; D is uncertain. V lost 5 bases and J 7 bases, leaving 6 bases between the germline ends. This CDR3 has 11 residues. Germline V gene lookup returns CDR1 LNHDA and CDR2 SQIVND (reference sequence).

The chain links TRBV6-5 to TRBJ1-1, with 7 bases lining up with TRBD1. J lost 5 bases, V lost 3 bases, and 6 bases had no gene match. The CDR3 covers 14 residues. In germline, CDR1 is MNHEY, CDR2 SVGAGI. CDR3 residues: CASSYFRGETEAFF. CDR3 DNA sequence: TGTGCCAGCAGTTATTTCAGGGGGGAAACTGAAGCTTTCTTT.

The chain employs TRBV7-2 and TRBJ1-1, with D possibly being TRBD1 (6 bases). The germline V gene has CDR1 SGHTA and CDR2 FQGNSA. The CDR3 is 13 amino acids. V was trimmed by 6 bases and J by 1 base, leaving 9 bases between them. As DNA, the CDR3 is TGTGCCAGCAGGATGGACAGGAACACTGAAGCTTTCTTT. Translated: CASRMDRNTEAFF.